The T cell receptor beta chain under discussion was sequenced for a study of blood T cell repertoires in COVID-19. This clone occurred once. Authors' processing steps: Nucleated cell number was recorded as an estimate derived from reference gene primer amplification. TCRdb keeps only in-frame clones here, not all; method: immunoSEQ multiplex PCR. The DNA gave D and trimming, while V, J and clone size come from that table. The data show 150,000 to 200,000 clones, 87% seen once. The trim removed 6 bases at V and 8 bases at J, leaving 8 bases unmatched. The length of the CDR3 is 13 residues. Per the germline V gene, CDR1 is MNHEY and CDR2 is SVGAGI.

Sequenced material: peripheral blood. The source of this sequence is a man aged 60 to 69 with active or convalescent COVID-19. The genes are TRBV6-5 and TRBJ1-2; 8 nucleotides align to TRBD1. The DNA for the CDR3 is TGTGCCAGCAGAGAGACAGGGGCTAGGGGCTACACCTTC. Residues: CASRETGARGYTF.